This T cell receptor beta chain was identified during a study of T cell responses to AZD1222 COVID-19 vaccine. About this clone: Its matching antigen is unknown.

Trimming cost V 4 bases and J 2 bases, with 15 bases left between them. Germline CDR1 SGHDN, CDR2 FVKESK. This CDR3 region has 16 residues. Broader study findings: White British ancestry dominated among donors, who included more females, and clonal diversity was possibly underestimated. Spike-wide coverage was observed for vaccine-associated CD4 TCRs, with dominant responses at 160-218 and 743-854. Reportedly, nearly half of unique spike TCRs recognized epitopes outside B.1.351/B.1.1.7 mutations.

Pooled samples include second doses given at about 4 or 12 weeks. The data were produced by immunoSEQ multiplex PCR, yet TCRdb's version contains in-frame clones alone and is incomplete. The sample includes some 170,000 clones, 90% to 95% of them seen just once. The sequencing here drew on peripheral blood, taken 28 days after the second AZD1222 dose. This sequence was found in an adult who received the AZD1222 COVID-19 vaccine. V usage is TRBV14 and J usage is TRBJ1-5; tentative D call: TRBD1 (5 bases). This chain's CDR3 is CASSPPPRGGNQPQHF. CDR3 DNA sequence: TGTGCCAGCAGCCCCCCCCCGAGGGGTGGCAATCAGCCCCAGCATTTT.